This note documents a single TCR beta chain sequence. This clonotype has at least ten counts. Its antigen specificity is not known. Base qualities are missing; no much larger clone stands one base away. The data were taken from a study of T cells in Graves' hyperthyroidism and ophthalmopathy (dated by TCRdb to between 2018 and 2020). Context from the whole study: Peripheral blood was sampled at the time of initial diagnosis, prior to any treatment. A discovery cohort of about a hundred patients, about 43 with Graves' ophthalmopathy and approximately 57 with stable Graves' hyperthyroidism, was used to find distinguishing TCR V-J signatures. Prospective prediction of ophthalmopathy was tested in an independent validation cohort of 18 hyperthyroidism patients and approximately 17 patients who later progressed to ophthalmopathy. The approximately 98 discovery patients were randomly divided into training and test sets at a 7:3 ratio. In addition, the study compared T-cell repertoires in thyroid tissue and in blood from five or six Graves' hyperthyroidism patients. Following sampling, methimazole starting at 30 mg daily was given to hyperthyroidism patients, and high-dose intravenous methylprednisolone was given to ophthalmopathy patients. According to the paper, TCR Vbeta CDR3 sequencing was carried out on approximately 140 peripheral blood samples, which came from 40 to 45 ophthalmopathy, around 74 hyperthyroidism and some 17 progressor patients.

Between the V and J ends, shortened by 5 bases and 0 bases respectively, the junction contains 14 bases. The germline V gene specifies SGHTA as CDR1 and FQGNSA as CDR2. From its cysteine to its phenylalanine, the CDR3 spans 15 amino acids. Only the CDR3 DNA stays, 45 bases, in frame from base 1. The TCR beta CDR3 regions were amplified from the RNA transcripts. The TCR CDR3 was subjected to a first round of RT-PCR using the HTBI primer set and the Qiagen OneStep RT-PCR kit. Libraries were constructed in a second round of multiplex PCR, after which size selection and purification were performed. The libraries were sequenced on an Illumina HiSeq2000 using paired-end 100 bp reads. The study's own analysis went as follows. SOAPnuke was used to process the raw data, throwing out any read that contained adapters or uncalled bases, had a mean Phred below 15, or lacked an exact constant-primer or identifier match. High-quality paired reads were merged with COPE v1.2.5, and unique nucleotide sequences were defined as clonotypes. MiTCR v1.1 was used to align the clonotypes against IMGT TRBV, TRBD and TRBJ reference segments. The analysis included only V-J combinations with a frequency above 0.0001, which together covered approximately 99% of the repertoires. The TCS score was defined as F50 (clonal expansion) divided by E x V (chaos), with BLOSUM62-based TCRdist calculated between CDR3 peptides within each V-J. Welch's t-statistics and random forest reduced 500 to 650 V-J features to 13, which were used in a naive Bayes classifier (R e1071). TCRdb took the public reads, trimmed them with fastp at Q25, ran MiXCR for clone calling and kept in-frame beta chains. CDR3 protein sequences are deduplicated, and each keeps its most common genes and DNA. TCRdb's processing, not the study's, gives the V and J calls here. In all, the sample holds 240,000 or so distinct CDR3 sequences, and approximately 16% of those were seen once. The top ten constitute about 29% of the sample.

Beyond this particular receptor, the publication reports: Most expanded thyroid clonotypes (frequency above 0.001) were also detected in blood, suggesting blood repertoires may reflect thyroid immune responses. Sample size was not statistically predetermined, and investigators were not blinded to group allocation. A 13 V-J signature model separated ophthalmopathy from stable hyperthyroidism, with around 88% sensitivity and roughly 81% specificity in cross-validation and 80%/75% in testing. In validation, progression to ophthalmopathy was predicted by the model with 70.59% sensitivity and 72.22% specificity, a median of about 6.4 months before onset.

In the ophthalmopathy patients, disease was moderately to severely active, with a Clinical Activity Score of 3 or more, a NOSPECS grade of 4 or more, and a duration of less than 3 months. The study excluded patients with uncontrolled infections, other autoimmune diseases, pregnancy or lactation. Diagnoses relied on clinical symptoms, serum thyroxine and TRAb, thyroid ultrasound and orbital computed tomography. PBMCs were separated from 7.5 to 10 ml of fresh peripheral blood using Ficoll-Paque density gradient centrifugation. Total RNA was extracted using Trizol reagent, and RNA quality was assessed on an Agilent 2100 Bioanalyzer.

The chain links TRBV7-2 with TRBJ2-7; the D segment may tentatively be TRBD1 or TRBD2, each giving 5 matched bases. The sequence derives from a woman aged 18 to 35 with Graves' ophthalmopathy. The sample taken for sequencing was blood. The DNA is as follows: TGTGCCAGCAGCCAGGGAGTTCCGAGCTCCTACGAGCAGTACTTC. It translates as CASSQGVPSSYEQYF.